This T cell receptor (beta chain) was identified during a study of T cells expressing NK-cell markers. On the study more broadly: The authors derived TCR beta repertoires from sorted CD3+CD56+NKG2C+, CD3+CD56+NKG2C- and CD3+CD56-NKG2C+ T cells. Just one sequenced donor of eight was HCMV-seronegative, while seven were seropositive.

This CDR3 has 11 amino acids. Germline loops: CDR1 SGHAT, CDR2 FQNNGV. 5'RACE template switching with UMIs generated TCR beta cDNA. TCRdb reprocessed the 5' RACE reads and keeps a single row for each CDR3 protein, giving no DNA. The ten most abundant clones cover roughly 4.2% of a sample with about 260,000 distinct CDR3 sequences. The clonotype comes from a woman aged 18-70 years in good health. The V call is TRBV11-2, the J call TRBJ2-5; TCRdb indicates TRBD1, and absent DNA this call remains unverified. Sequencing input: blood T cells: a sorted CD56 or NKG2C T cell subset, CD4+ or CD8+ T cells, or bulk PBMC T cells (not recorded which). This CDR3 reads CASSDRGRQYF.